The following is a TCR beta chain sequence with its context. Its antigen is not yet known. Germline and junction disagree at one end, which may indicate a read error. Preparation of the library involved 5' RACE. Sequenced using an Illumina HiSeq 2500. A second roughly 6 to 12 cycle PCR used a sample-barcoded 5' primer and a J-beta primer mix. A template-switch 5' adaptor carrying 12 random nucleotides introduced a unique molecular identifier onto each TCR beta cDNA molecule. Each sample yielded at least 2.5 million CDR3-containing paired-end reads. The Mint cDNA synthesis kit, primed by a TRBC-specific oligonucleotide, was used to synthesize first-strand cDNA from all RNA. Following uracil-DNA glycosylase treatment, all cDNA underwent a first 18-cycle PCR with the universal primers M1SS and BC2_uni_R. The paper's processing steps were these. Normalization of each sample was performed by random selection of 1 million high-quality reads, each carrying a distinct molecular identifier. Reads sharing molecular identifiers were discarded rather than binned into consensus sequences. CDR3 identification, clonotype clustering and error correction used MiTCR with a Q25 quality threshold and the strictest error-elimination algorithm. A nonparametric unseen species model with Euler transformation was used to estimate lower-bound total TCR beta diversity. TCRdb reran the public reads through fastp at Q25 and MiXCR, keeping productive beta chains. Identical CDR3 proteins give one entry, which carries the most common genes and DNA. TCRdb's processing, not the authors' own work, is the source of the V and J calls. This sample is represented by hundreds of thousands of distinct CDR3 sequences; roughly 64% of them were singletons. The ten largest clones take up approximately 20% of the sample.

The sample originates from a study of blood T cells in healthy people across ages (dated by TCRdb to the mid-2010s). With regard to the full study: In model experiments, template switching captured about one uniquely barcoded TCR beta cDNA molecule for every two T cells. To track age-related changes in TCR beta repertoire diversity, the study relied on deep sequencing normalized with unique cDNA molecular identifiers. The donors were split into four age groups: young (average approximately 16 years), middle-aged (39), aged (approximately 59) and long-lived (more than 80). To avoid experimental bias, donors of different ages were distributed randomly across sequencing lanes. The study analyzed two additional independent replicas of 1 million unique cDNA reads from the same blood draw for two donors, one aged 18 to 29 and one aged 80 or older.

The donors were roughly 40 Caucasian individuals from Russia, aged roughly 6 to 100 years, who were systemically healthy. Each donor gave 9 to 10 milliliters of peripheral blood, collected into EDTA-treated Vacutainer tubes. Ficoll-Paque density-gradient centrifugation was used to isolate PBMCs, with at least 7 million obtained per sample. Total RNA was extracted from PBMCs with Trizol reagent, with at least 6 micrograms obtained per sample. For every donor, an aliquot of PBMCs went through flow cytometry to measure the percentages of naive CD45RAhigh/CD27high T cells. Results and caveats for the whole study, not just this receptor: Donor CMV infection status was unknown, potentially confounding age-related changes in expanded clonotypes. Estimates of total diversity based on one million sequenced T cells were considered lower bounds and underestimates. Conclusive comparison of naive and antigen-experienced compartments was prevented by the profiling of bulk unsorted PBMCs. Compared with the aged group, the long-lived group had more naive CD4+ T cells, fewer expanded clones and increased TCR diversity, suggesting age selection. A strong correlation was found between observed TCR beta diversity and the percentage of naive T cells measured by flow cytometry. Observed TCR beta diversity per million T cells fell roughly linearly with age, and a significant reduction was already apparent by age around 44.

This receptor was obtained from a man aged 25 to 40 in good health. Sequencing input: blood.

DNA sequence: TGCGCCAGCAACTTGCGCCAGGGGGCGAGTGGGACCCAGTACTTC. Protein translation: CASNLRQGASGTQYF. The sequence is built from TRBV5-1 and TRBJ2-5; the junction holds 8 bases that match TRBD1. The CDR3, from cysteine to phenylalanine, totals 15 residues. Only CDR3 DNA remains: 45 bases, in frame from the first base. Per the germline V gene, SGHRS is the CDR1 and YFSETQ is the CDR2.